These 32 T cell receptor beta chains originate from one sample sequenced in a study of radiation and T cells in renal cell carcinoma. This sample's time point: blood 2 weeks post-SBRT. The treatment was: 15 Gy SBRT to primary tumor, nephrectomy 4 weeks later. The repertoire was sequenced with immunoSEQ multiplex PCR; TCRdb's copy has only in-frame clones and lacks some. Among about 130,000 clones, about four fifths were seen once, and the ten largest hold roughly 6%. The source material was blood, sampled from a patient whose treatment included radiotherapy and nephrectomy. These receptors all come from a man aged 50 to 59 with renal cell carcinoma.

The rearrangement uses TRBV30 and TRBJ2-5, with D uncertain. Germline-derived CDR1 and CDR2 are GTSNPN and SVGIG (reference sequence). The CDR3 has 13 residues. Trimming shortened V by 3 bases and J by 5 bases, and 13 bases separated the two germline ends. CDR3 sequence (DNA): TGTGCCTGGAGGCTCACTGGGCCGGAGACCCAGTACTTC. This translates into CAWRLTGPETQYF.

The chain is built from TRBV7-2 and TRBJ2-5; 7 bases are shared with TRBD1. Germline V gene lookup returns CDR1 SGHTA and CDR2 FQGNSA. CDR3 length: 15 amino acids. With V trimmed by 5 bases and J by 4 bases, 10 bases remained unmatched. CDR3 sequence reads: CASSLSEDRVETQYF. The CDR3 DNA is TGTGCCAGCAGCCTTAGCGAAGACAGGGTAGAGACCCAGTACTTC.

The rearrangement uses TRBV4-3 and TRBJ2-3; D gene unclear. V gave up 0 bases and J gave up 2 bases, with 9 bases separating them. Looked up from germline, CDR1 is LGHNA and CDR2 is YSLEER. The CDR3 contains 15 residues. DNA of the CDR3: TGCGCCAGCAGCCAAGATCGATCGGCCACAGATACGCAGTATTTT. It encodes CASSQDRSATDTQYF.

The chain joins TRBV2 to TRBJ1-1; 9 nucleotides line up with TRBD1. The CDR3 contains 15 residues. Germline V lookup: CDR1 SNHLY, CDR2 FYNNEI. The V gene end was trimmed by 6 bases and the J gene end by 1 base; junction bases not matched to a gene: 6. Here the CDR3 DNA reads TGTGCCAGCAGCGCCTCGGGACAGGGGAACACTGAAGCTTTCTTT. Amino acid sequence: CASSASGQGNTEAFF.

Many counts were recorded for this clone. The V and J genes are TRBV9 and TRBJ2-2; D may correspond to TRBD1 or TRBD2 (6 bases each). Germline CDR1 reads SGDLS; CDR2 reads YYNGEE. The ends were cut back, 1 base at V and 6 bases at J, with 13 bases in the middle. The CDR3 totals 15 residues. Here the CDR3 DNA reads TGTGCCAGCAGCGTAATGGGGGGCGTAGCCGGGGAGCTGTTTTTT. Protein sequence: CASSVMGGVAGELFF.

V gene TRBV5-5 combines with J gene TRBJ2-7; D unresolved. CDR3 length equals 14 residues. CDR1 is SGHKS, CDR2 YYEKEE, per germline (reference sequence). V gave up 1 base and J gave up 5 bases, with 13 bases separating them. The DNA of the CDR3 is TGTGCCAGCAGCTTGCTCTCTGACCGGGACGAGCAGTACTTC. Amino acid sequence: CASSLLSDRDEQYF.

V is TRBV19 and J is TRBJ2-3, with D possibly being TRBD1 or TRBD2 (6 bases each). The CDR3 has 16 amino acids. Germline V gene lookup returns CDR1 LNHDA and CDR2 SQIVND (reference sequence). Trimming left V 0 bases short and J 4 bases short, with 14 bases between. CDR3 in DNA: TGTGCCAGTAGTATAGATGGGACGGGGGCCTCAGATACGCAGTATTTT. It codes for CASSIDGTGASDTQYF.

This chain links TRBV2 with TRBJ2-2; TRBD1 is a possible D gene (6 bases). Trimming cost V 6 bases and J 1 base, with 15 bases left between them. The length of the CDR3 is 16 residues. Germline CDR1 SNHLY, CDR2 FYNNEI. DNA of the CDR3: TGTGCCAGCAGAATGACTGGGACACTGAACACCGGGGAGCTGTTTTTT. Its protein is CASRMTGTLNTGELFF.

This clone was counted only a few times. The rearrangement uses TRBV9 and TRBJ1-1, with TRBD1 as a possible D gene (6 bases). Trimming pared 4 bases from V and 0 bases from J, leaving 10 bases between. The CDR3 runs 14 residues. Germline V gives CDR1 SGDLS, CDR2 YYNGEE. The CDR3 here is CASSPGHVNTEAFF. CDR3 DNA: TGTGCCAGCAGCCCGGGACACGTGAACACTGAAGCTTTCTTT.

The chain employs TRBV6-1 and TRBJ1-5; D is unclear. Germline CDR1 is MNHNS and CDR2 is SASEGT. This CDR3 spans 15 amino acids. V was trimmed by 8 bases and J by 0 bases, leaving 14 bases between them. CDR3 region: CASDSISYSNQPQHF. DNA for the CDR3: TGTGCCAGCGATTCGATCAGCTATAGCAATCAGCCCCAGCATTTT.

About this clone itself: Other DNA sequences in the same sample also yield this CDR3. J is TRBJ2-3 and V is TRBV5-1; D is unclear. Germline V lookup: CDR1 SGHRS, CDR2 YFSETQ. Between the trimmed V and J ends, which lost 0 bases and 0 bases, there was a span of 2 bases. This CDR3 region has 13 residues. The CDR3 here is CASSLESTDTQYF. The CDR3 DNA reads as TGCGCCAGCAGCTTGGAAAGCACAGATACGCAGTATTTT.

This chain connects TRBV4-1 to TRBJ2-5; no reliable D call. Germline V gene sequence: CDR1 MGHRA, CDR2 YSYEKL. Trimming left V 0 bases short and J 5 bases short, with 10 bases between. There are 14 residues in the CDR3. The CDR3 sequence is CASSQEARRETQYF. CDR3 sequence (DNA): TGCGCCAGCAGCCAAGAGGCTCGCCGGGAGACCCAGTACTTC.

The rearrangement joins TRBV27 to TRBJ2-2; unclear D gene. The germline V gene encodes CDR1 MNHEY and CDR2 SMNVEV (reference sequence). The V end was cut by 0 bases, the J end by 2 bases, with 13 bases between. CDR3 length: 17 amino acids. The CDR3 DNA sequence: TGTGCCAGCAGTTTATCTTGGGAAAAGTCCAACACCGGGGAGCTGTTTTTT. Its protein product is CASSLSWEKSNTGELFF.

This clone was observed once. The genes are TRBV27 and TRBJ1-1; TRBD1 is a possible D gene (5 bases). Trimming shortened V by 2 bases and J by 4 bases, and 11 bases separated the two germline ends. Germline V gene sequence: CDR1 MNHEY, CDR2 SMNVEV (reference sequence). This CDR3 is built from 14 residues. The CDR3 protein is CASSLDRTRTEAFF. The CDR3 bases are TGTGCCAGCAGTTTAGACAGAACTCGCACTGAAGCTTTCTTT.

V and J are TRBV9 and TRBJ2-5, with D possibly being TRBD1 or TRBD2 (6 bases each). The CDR3 extends over 15 amino acids. Trimming removed 5 bases from V and 4 bases from J, with 18 bases in between. Looked up from germline, CDR1 is SGDLS and CDR2 is YYNGEE. CDR3 amino acids: CASSAYGGRSETQYF. CDR3 nucleotide sequence: TGTGCCAGCAGTGCTTATGGGGGGCGCTCAGAGACCCAGTACTTC.

The chain has TRBV7-3 and TRBJ1-3; 10 bases are shared with TRBD1. The CDR3 length is 16 residues. Germline-derived CDR1 and CDR2 are SGHTA and FQGTGA. Germline trimming cut 5 bases from V and 2 bases from J; bases unmatched to any gene: 6. CDR3 residues: CASSLFGTGAGNTIYF. The CDR3 nucleotides are TGTGCCAGCAGCCTGTTCGGGACAGGGGCTGGAAACACCATATATTTT.

This clone was seen repeatedly, ten times or more. DNA of the CDR3: TGCGCCAGCAGTGGTGGGGGGCTCGAGTTCTTC. The encoded protein is CASSGGGLEFF. This chain uses TRBV5-1 with TRBJ2-1; either TRBD1 or TRBD2 may supply D (6 bases each). The V and J ends lost 5 bases and 14 bases respectively, with 14 bases between them. Germline assignment: CDR1 SGHRS and CDR2 YFSETQ. The CDR3 has 11 residues.

The chain carries TRBV19 and TRBJ2-3; possible D gene TRBD2, 6 bases. V lost 3 bases to trimming and J lost 1 base, with 14 bases between them. This CDR3 comprises 16 residues. Germline CDR1 is LNHDA and CDR2 is SQIVND (reference sequence). The CDR3 DNA sequence: TGTGCCAGTAGTATCGGGTGGAGGGGAGGCACAGATACGCAGTATTTT. Translation gives CASSIGWRGGTDTQYF.

This clone came up once. The chain joins TRBV6-5 to TRBJ2-2, with D unclear. Trimming removed 0 bases from V and 4 bases from J, with 9 bases in between. CDR1 and CDR2 from the germline V gene are MNHEY and SVGAGI. The CDR3 extends over 15 amino acids. This chain's CDR3 is CASSYSPLATGELFF. CDR3 nucleotides: TGTGCCAGCAGTTACTCACCACTGGCCACCGGGGAGCTGTTTTTT.

The chain combines TRBV20-1 with TRBJ1-4, with 7 bases fitting TRBD1. The junction had 7 bases not matched to a gene; V was cut back by 8 bases and J by 10 bases. This CDR3 has 11 amino acids. Germline values: CDR1 DFQATT, CDR2 SNEGSKA (reference sequence). The CDR3 nucleotides read TGCAGTCCAAGGGGGCCGGGAAAACTGTTTTTT. Translating it yields CSPRGPGKLFF.

The chain couples TRBV7-2 to TRBJ2-7, with D perhaps TRBD2 (6 bases). This CDR3 spans 14 amino acids. Germline CDR1 and CDR2: SGHTA and FQGNSA. V lost 7 bases, J lost 3 bases, and 16 bases lay in between. The CDR3 DNA sequence: TGTGCCAGCAAAAAGGGGCGGGATAACTACGAGCAGTACTTC. Translated, it gives CASKKGRDNYEQYF.

The chain uses TRBV5-1 and TRBJ2-1, with 10 bases lining up with TRBD2. The CDR3 has 15 residues. V shed 5 bases, J shed 9 bases, and the junction held 11 bases outside the gene matches. Germline V gene lookup returns CDR1 SGHRS and CDR2 YFSETQ. Here the CDR3 reads CASRAGTSAQGEQFF. CDR3 in DNA: TGCGCCAGCAGGGCCGGGACTAGCGCCCAAGGTGAGCAGTTCTTC.

This clone was seen once. The chain employs TRBV5-6 and TRBJ2-5; TRBD1 or TRBD2 may be the D gene (5 bases each). There are 13 residues in the CDR3. Germline CDR1 is SGHDT and CDR2 is YYEEEE. V was trimmed by 4 bases and J by 1 base, leaving 8 bases between them. In DNA, the CDR3 is TGTGCCAGCAGCCTCGGGGCCCAAGAGACCCAGTACTTC. Amino acids: CASSLGAQETQYF. Based on the CDR3 plus reference TRBV5-6 and TRBJ2-5, the full variable domain is DAGVTQSPTHLIKTRGQQVTLRCSPKSGHDTVSWYQQALGQGPQFIFQYYEEEERQRGNFPDRFSGHQFPNYSSELNVNALLLGDSALYLCASSLGAQETQYFGPGTRLLVL.

The V call is TRBV7-8, the J call TRBJ1-1, with 8 positions matching TRBD1. The V and J ends lost 2 bases and 1 base, in that order; junction bases with no gene match: 15. The V gene's germline CDR1 is SGHVS and CDR2 FQNEAQ. This CDR3 comprises 19 residues. The CDR3 DNA reads as TGTGCCAGCAGCTTATATTGGGGACAGGTAACGTCCTCGAACACTGAAGCTTTCTTT. Residues: CASSLYWGQVTSSNTEAFF.

This chain uses TRBV6-1 with TRBJ2-7; 9 bases fit TRBD2. CDR1 MNHNS and CDR2 SASEGT come from the germline V gene. V lost 7 bases, J lost 4 bases, and 8 bases stayed unmatched. The CDR3 sequence is 14 residues long. The CDR3 bases are TGTGCCAGCAAATATAGCGGGAGTTCATACGAGCAGTACTTC. As protein: CASKYSGSSYEQYF.

For the CDR3, the DNA is TGCGCCCCGAGGACTAATGAAAAACTGTTTTTT. It yields the protein CAPRTNEKLFF. The chain couples TRBV23-1 to TRBJ1-4; D is ambiguous. TRBV23-1 is an ORF, with its function uncertain. This CDR3 contains 11 residues. V lost 11 bases and J 2 bases, leaving 6 bases between the germline ends.

This clone was recorded a few times. The chain employs TRBV15 and TRBJ2-1, with D perhaps being TRBD1 or TRBD2 (5 bases each). CDR1 is LNHNV and CDR2 is YYDKDF in the germline V gene (reference sequence). V dropped 7 bases and J dropped 9 bases, with 16 bases sitting between them. The CDR3 consists of 13 residues. This CDR3 is CATKWGSSGEQFF. DNA of the CDR3: TGTGCCACCAAGTGGGGGTCGTCGGGTGAGCAGTTCTTC.

The chain combines TRBV9 with TRBJ1-1; TRBD1 is a possible D gene (5 bases). Germline loops: CDR1 SGDLS, CDR2 YYNGEE. V gave up 4 bases and J gave up 4 bases, with 20 bases separating them. The length of the CDR3 is 16 residues. CDR3 nucleotides: TGTGCCAGCAGCCCCCGGGGCCCAACGGGAGGCACTGAAGCTTTCTTT. Protein sequence: CASSPRGPTGGTEAFF.

The rearrangement uses TRBV28 and TRBJ1-1; 10 positions match TRBD1. After removal of 6 bases from V and 1 base from J, the junction contained 5 bases not matched to a gene. The length of the CDR3 is 15 residues. Germline V lookup: CDR1 MDHEN, CDR2 SYDVKM. As DNA, the CDR3 is TGTGCCAGCAGCCTGACAGGGGGCACGAACACTGAAGCTTTCTTT. This encodes CASSLTGGTNTEAFF.

The chain has TRBV18 and TRBJ2-1; 7 positions match TRBD2. The length of the CDR3 is 14 residues. The V gene end was trimmed by 0 bases and the J gene end by 7 bases; junction bases not matched to a gene: 3. CDR1 is KGHSH and CDR2 is LQKENI in the germline V gene. CDR3 DNA: TGTGCCAGCTCACCACCTAGCGGGTTTAATGAGCAGTTCTTC. Its protein product is CASSPPSGFNEQFF.

This clone showed up many times. CDR3 region: CASSLWGGDYNEQFF. The CDR3 DNA reads TGTGCCAGCAGCCTGTGGGGGGGGGACTACAATGAGCAGTTCTTC. The chain carries TRBV11-2 and TRBJ2-1, with 7 bases fitting TRBD2. V was pared by 5 bases and J by 3 bases, with 7 bases of the junction left unmatched. The CDR3 length is 15 residues. From germline, CDR1 is SGHAT and CDR2 FQNNGV.

V gene TRBV11-3 combines with J gene TRBJ2-5, with a weak D call TRBD1 (6 bases). V was trimmed by 0 bases and J by 2 bases, leaving 13 bases between them. Germline V CDR1 and CDR2: SGHNT, YENEEA. The CDR3 length is 16 residues. CDR3 amino acids: CASSLESGEGQETQYF. The CDR3 DNA reads as TGTGCCAGCAGCTTAGAATCAGGGGAAGGACAAGAGACCCAGTACTTC.